This entry is about one T cell receptor (beta chain). Its antigen is unidentified. The CDR3 sequence is 12 residues long. V was cut by 0 bases and J by 7 bases, with 6 bases left in between. Germline values: CDR1 MNHEY, CDR2 SVGEGT. The sample comes from a study of T cell repertoires in cytomegalovirus infection. TCRdb analysed the reads with MiXCR anew, one entry per CDR3 protein. The sample has hundreds of thousands of distinct CDR3 sequences; around 35% are singletons. The sample consisted of cultured PBMCs, taken from culture after CMV antigen stimulation. This sequence joins TRBV6-2 or TRBV6-3 and TRBJ1-1; D is unclear. The source of this sequence is a human donor in good health (CMV status not recorded). Some clones in this sample may be carry-over from other donors' samples. Here the CDR3 DNA reads TGTGCCAGCAGTTACTCGTTGAGTGAAGCTTTCTTT. Its translation is CASSYSLSEAFF.